The source of this T cell receptor (beta chain) is a study of metastatic and nonmetastatic thyroid tumors. Study as a whole: The authors compared repertoires across blood and tumor or nodule tissue from malignant and benign thyroid patients. General study points: It was reported that TCR beta diversity was significantly higher in malignant thyroid tumors than benign nodules, in blood and tumor.

Authors' processing steps: Variation in CDR3 across clinicopathological groups served as the basis for constructing a distant-metastasis classifier in papillary thyroid cancer. TCRdb re-clonotyped the PCR reads through MiXCR. TCRdb's processing, not the study's, gives the V and J calls here. Of 20,000 to 25,000 clones in the sample, around an eighth are singletons; the top ten hold around 22%. The entire patient cohort was treatment-naive prior to thyroid surgery. Germline-derived CDR1 and CDR2 are LNHDA and SQIVND (reference sequence). V trimming: 5 bases; J trimming: 2 bases; junction bases outside the gene matches: 7. The CDR3 is 15 amino acids. This clone was detected a few times. No antigen is known for it.

The sequencing sample was made of blood. This chain connects TRBV19 to TRBJ2-7; 9 bases fit TRBD2. The sequence was collected from a female donor with papillary thyroid cancer or a benign thyroid nodule (not recorded which). Some clones in this sample may be carry-over from other donors' samples. The CDR3 here is CASSHRRGGTYEQYF. Written as DNA, the CDR3 is TGTGCCAGTAGTCACCGGCGGGGGGGAACCTACGAGCAGTACTTC.